This T cell receptor (beta chain) originates from a study of shared clonotypes between healthy human individuals. Notes on the study in general: Non-shared clonotypes had lower generation probabilities than clonotypes shared by all four sorted-subset donors.

The repertoire was sequenced with immunoSEQ multiplex PCR; TCRdb's copy has only in-frame clones and lacks some. The profile shows about 1,900,000 clones, about 94% of them singletons. Details on this clone: Its antigen is unknown.

Naive CD8 cells lacked CD45RO and underwent positive selection for CCR7, leaving out terminally differentiated effector memory CD45RA+ cells. The sequencing sample was made of naive CD8+ T cells sorted from blood. The clonotype comes from a man aged 18-30 years in good health.

The CDR3 sequence is CASMEGLTETQYF. CDR3 DNA: TGTGCCAGCATGGAAGGTCTTACCGAGACCCAGTACTTC. This chain uses TRBV25-1 with TRBJ2-5; no definite D call. Germline assignment: CDR1 MGHDK and CDR2 SYGVNS. The CDR3 runs 13 residues. The V end was cut by 7 bases, the J end by 5 bases, with 14 bases between.